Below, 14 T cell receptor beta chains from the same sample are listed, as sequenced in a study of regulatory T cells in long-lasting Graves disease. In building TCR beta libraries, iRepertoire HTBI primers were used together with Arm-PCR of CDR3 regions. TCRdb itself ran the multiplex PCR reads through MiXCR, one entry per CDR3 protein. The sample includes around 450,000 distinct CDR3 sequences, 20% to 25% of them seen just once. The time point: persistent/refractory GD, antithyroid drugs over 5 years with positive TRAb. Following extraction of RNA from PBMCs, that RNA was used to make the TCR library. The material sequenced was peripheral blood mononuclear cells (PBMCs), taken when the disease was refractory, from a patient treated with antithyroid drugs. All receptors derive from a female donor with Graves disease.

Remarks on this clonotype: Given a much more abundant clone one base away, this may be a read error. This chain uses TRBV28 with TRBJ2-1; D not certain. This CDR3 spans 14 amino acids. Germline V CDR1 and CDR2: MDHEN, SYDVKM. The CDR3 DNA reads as TGTGCCGGCAGTTTAGGCACGCCCCCCGAAGAGCAGTTCTTC. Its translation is CAGSLGTPPEEQFF.

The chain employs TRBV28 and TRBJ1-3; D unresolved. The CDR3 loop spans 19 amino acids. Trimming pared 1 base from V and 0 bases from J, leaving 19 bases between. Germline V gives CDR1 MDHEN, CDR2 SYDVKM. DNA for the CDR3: TGTGCCAGCAGTTTATTGACCCTGAGGATCCCGACCTCTGGAAACACCATATATTTT. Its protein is CASSLLTLRIPTSGNTIYF.

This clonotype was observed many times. The CDR3 spells CATSDLDRGPHEQYF. Written as DNA, the CDR3 is TGTGCCACCAGTGATTTGGACAGGGGGCCGCACGAGCAGTACTTC. The chain is built from TRBV24-1 and TRBJ2-7, with 10 bases lining up with TRBD1. The V and J ends lost 0 bases and 5 bases, in that order; junction bases with no gene match: 3. The CDR3 runs 15 residues. From germline, CDR1 is KGHDR and CDR2 SFDVKD.

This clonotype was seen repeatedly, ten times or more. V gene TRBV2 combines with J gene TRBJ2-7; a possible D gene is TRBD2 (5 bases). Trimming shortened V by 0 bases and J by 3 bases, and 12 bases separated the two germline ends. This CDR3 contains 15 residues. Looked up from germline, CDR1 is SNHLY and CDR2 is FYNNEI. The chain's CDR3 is CASSEAAGLFYEQYF. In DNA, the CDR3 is TGTGCCAGCAGTGAAGCGGCCGGACTCTTCTACGAGCAGTACTTC.

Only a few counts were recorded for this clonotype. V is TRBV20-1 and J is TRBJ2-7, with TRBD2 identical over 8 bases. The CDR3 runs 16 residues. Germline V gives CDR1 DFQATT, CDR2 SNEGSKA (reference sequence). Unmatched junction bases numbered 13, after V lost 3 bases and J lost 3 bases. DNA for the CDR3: TGCAGTGCTAGGGATCCGGGGACTAGAGGTTTCTACGAGCAGTACTTC. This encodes CSARDPGTRGFYEQYF.

The CDR3 DNA is TGCGCCAGCACCGATGGGCCTGCTAACTATGGCTACACCTTC. It yields the protein CASTDGPANYGYTF. The V and J genes are TRBV5-1 and TRBJ1-2, with D unclear. The germline V and J ends were trimmed by 6 bases and 0 bases, with 12 bases remaining between them. The germline V gene encodes CDR1 SGHRS and CDR2 YFSETQ. The CDR3 runs to 14 residues.

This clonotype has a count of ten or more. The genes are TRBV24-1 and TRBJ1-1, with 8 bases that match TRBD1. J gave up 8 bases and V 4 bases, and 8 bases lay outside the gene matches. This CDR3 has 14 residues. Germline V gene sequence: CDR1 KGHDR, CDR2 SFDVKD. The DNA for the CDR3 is TGTGCCACCAGTGACTCTGGGGACAGGACCGAAGCTTTCTTT. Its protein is CATSDSGDRTEAFF.

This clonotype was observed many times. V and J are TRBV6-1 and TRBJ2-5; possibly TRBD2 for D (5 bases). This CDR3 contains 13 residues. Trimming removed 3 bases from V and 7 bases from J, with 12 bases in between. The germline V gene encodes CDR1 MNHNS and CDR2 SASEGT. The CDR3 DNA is TGTGCCAGCAGTGACTTGGGAGTTGGGACCCAGTACTTC. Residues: CASSDLGVGTQYF.

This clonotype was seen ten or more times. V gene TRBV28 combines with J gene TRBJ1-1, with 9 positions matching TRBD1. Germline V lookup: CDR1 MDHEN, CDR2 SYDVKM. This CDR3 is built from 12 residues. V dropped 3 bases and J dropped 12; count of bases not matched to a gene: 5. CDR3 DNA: TGTGCCAGCAGTTTCGGGGGGACAGGGACTTTCTTT. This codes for CASSFGGTGTFF.

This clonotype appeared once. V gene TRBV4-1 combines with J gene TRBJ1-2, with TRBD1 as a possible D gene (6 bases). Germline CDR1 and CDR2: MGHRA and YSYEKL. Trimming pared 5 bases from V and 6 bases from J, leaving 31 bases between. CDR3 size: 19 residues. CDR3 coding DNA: TGCGCCAGCAGCAACCTACAGGGTGTTCGACCCTCCTCCAGAGATGGCTACACCTTC. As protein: CASSNLQGVRPSSRDGYTF.

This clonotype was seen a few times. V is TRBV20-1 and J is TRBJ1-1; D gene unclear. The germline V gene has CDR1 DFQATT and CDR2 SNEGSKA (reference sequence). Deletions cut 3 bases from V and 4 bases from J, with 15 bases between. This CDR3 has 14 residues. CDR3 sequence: CSASLSVWGTEAFF. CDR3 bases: TGCAGTGCTAGTTTGTCGGTGTGGGGCACTGAAGCTTTCTTT.

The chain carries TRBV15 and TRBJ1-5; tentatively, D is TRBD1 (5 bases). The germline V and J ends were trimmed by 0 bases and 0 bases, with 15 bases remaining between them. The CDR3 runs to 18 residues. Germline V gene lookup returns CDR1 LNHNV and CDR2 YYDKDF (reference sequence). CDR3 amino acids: CATSRERTYPSSNQPQHF. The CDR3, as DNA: TGTGCCACCAGCAGAGAAAGGACATACCCTAGTAGCAATCAGCCCCAGCATTTT.

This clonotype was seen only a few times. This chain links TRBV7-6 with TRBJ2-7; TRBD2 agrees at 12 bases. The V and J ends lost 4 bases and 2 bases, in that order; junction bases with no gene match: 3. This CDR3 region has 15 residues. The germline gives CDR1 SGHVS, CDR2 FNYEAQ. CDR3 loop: CASSSPSGRAYEQYF. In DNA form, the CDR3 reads TGTGCCAGCAGCTCCCCTAGCGGGAGGGCCTACGAGCAGTACTTC.

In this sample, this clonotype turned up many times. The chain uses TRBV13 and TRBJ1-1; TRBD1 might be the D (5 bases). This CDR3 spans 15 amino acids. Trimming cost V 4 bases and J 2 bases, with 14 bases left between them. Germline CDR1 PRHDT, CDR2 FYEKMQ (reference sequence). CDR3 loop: CASSWGRGANTEAFF. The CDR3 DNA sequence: TGTGCCAGCAGCTGGGGGAGAGGAGCCAACACTGAAGCTTTCTTT. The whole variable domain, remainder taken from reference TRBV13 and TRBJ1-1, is AAGVIQSPRHLIKEKRETATLKCYPIPRHDTVYWYQQGPGQDPQFLISFYEKMQSDKGSIPDRFSAQQFSDYHSELNMSSLELGDSALYFCASSWGRGANTEAFFGQGTRLTVV.